The present entry profiles one TCR beta chain with its context. Original analysis: Counts of nucleated cells, estimated from reference gene primer amplification, were obtained. TCRdb's copy holds only in-frame clones and misses some; the assay was immunoSEQ multiplex PCR. Clonal size and the V and J genes are those of that table, whereas D and trimming came from the DNA. Among about 670,000 clones listed, about 87% were seen once. The sample comes from a study of blood T cell repertoires in COVID-19. Study-level information: Researchers got acute and convalescent COVID-19 samples from the United States, Italy and Spain. T cells, B-cell-depleted T cells, or PBMCs provided the cDNA or gDNA that served as material.

There are 11 residues in the CDR3. Deletions cut 10 bases from V and 6 bases from J, with 12 bases between. Germline CDR1 MNHEY, CDR2 SMNVEV (reference sequence). This receptor was taken from a woman younger than 35 with acute or convalescent COVID-19. The chain recombines TRBV27 with TRBJ1-2; D may be TRBD1 (5 bases). The sequenced sample consisted of peripheral blood. The CDR3 reads CAIRSGNGYTF. CDR3 nucleotide sequence: TGTGCCATCCGCTCAGGGAATGGCTACACCTTC.